This T cell receptor (beta chain) came from a study of shared clonotypes between healthy human individuals (dated by TCRdb to 2019 to 2021). Describing the broader study: The cohort included three men and two women between 18 and 49 years of age. For each donor, three plates each were used for CD4 naive and CD4 memory, two plates were used for CD8 naive, and one plate was used for CD8 memory. Between about 0.85 and 9.5 billion PBMCs per donor were obtained by leukapheresis. To increase sequencing depth and limit assay-specific biases, TCR repertoire library preparation and sequencing were carried out by different laboratories using diverse techniques. Blood TCR repertoires of roughly five healthy adults were deeply sequenced to estimate repertoire size and the extent of clonotype sharing between individuals. Paper-wide results and their limitations: Naive subsets generally had larger estimated clonotype richness than memory subsets. Approximately 5% of naive CD4, 3.5% of naive CD8, about 2.5% of memory CD4, and roughly 0.4% of memory CD8 clonotypes were shared across several donors. Higher generation probabilities were observed for clonotypes shared by all four sorted-subset donors than for non-shared clonotypes. Based on pairwise subsampling, the degree of clonotype sharing among donors was expected to be affected by sequencing depth. Sampling was restricted to blood, and TCR repertoires in tissues likely differ from the TCR repertoires found in blood. The genetic and exposure-history diversity represented was limited by the small number of donors. Even with the large sequencing depth, rarefaction of the sorted-subset datasets indicated that sequencing was incomplete.

Using the deep immunoSEQ assay, TCR CDR3 regions were amplified from genomic DNA by multiplex PCR. Genomic DNA extracted from each cell subset was distributed evenly over all wells of several immunoSEQ 96-well plates, and each plate served as one replicate. For sorted subsets, roughly 0.2 ug genomic DNA, equal to tens of thousands of T cell genomes, was loaded into each replicate PCR. The purified libraries were quantified using a Qubit 3.0 fluorometer, sized with a Bioanalyzer 2100, and then quantified again using the KAPA Library Quantification kit. Each immunoSEQ 96-well plate was sequenced on its own single-read 150-cycle Illumina NextSeq 550 flow cell. In the original analysis: Because the immunoSEQ output included only junctional sequences and no quality scores, the filtering could not be the same as the filtering used for full-length reads. To assign V/J genes and CDR3, sequences were annotated against IMGT germline references using PyIR, a Python wrapper for IgBLAST v1.9. Reads were removed for weak V/J assignments (E-value above 1e-6), missing CDR3, stop codons, out-of-frame junctions, or ambiguous translated residues. V3J clonotypes were defined as sequences sharing the same inferred V gene, J gene, and CDR3 amino acid sequence. Percentage overlap between repertoires was calculated by dividing the number of shared unique clonotypes by the size of the smaller repertoire. Repertoire richness was assessed with RTK rarefaction, the Chao1 estimator, and Recon v2.1 estimates of unobserved clonotypes. For all TCRbeta clonotypes obtained by the gDNA method from a handful of donors, generation probabilities were computed with OLGA. TCRdb re-hosts the immuneACCESS table, in-frame sequences only. Its copies lack some clones; in the studies checked, an unresolved V gene accounts for under half of them, and the cause for the rest is not known. That table is the source of V, J and clone size, and D and trimming were worked out from the DNA. The sample includes around 100,000 clones, with about 68% observed a single time. About 42% of the sample goes to the ten largest clones.

Deletion took 5 bases off V and 0 bases off J, with a span of 10 bases between the germline ends. The germline V gene sets CDR1 to MNHEY and CDR2 to SVGAGI. Counted from cysteine to phenylalanine, this CDR3 has 14 amino acids. Only CDR3 DNA is held: 42 bases, read in frame from base 1. As regards this clone: The specificity of this receptor is unknown. Base qualities were left out, and no much larger clone turns up one base away.

The donors were healthy, HIV-negative adults who had no recently reported acute infections or vaccinations. Every donor was a Caucasian adult living in Nashville, Tennessee, USA. CD8 memory samples consisted of magnetically selected CD45RO+ cells combined with CCR7-negative CD45RA+ effector memory (TemRA) cells. After blood collection by leukapheresis, PBMCs were isolated using Ficoll-Histopaque density gradient centrifugation and then cryopreserved in the vapor phase of liquid nitrogen. Analytical flow cytometry was used to check the purity and quantity of every magnetically sorted T cell population. Genomic DNA was isolated from each sorted fraction and quantified by UV absorbance on a Nanodrop 2000c.

The sample comprised memory CD8+ T cells sorted from blood. The sample's cell subset or site label, decoded: CD45RO+ cells pooled with CCR7-negative TemRA cells. This TCR derives from a young man in good health. The V and J genes are TRBV6-5 and TRBJ1-1, and TRBD1 may be the D gene, going by 5 matching bases. The DNA sequence is given as TGTGCCAGCAGTAAGGGACCTATGAACACTGAAGCTTTCTTT. Its coded protein is CASSKGPMNTEAFF.